This is a list of T cell receptor beta chains from one sample in a study of blood T cell repertoires in COVID-19. TCRdb's copy holds only in-frame clones and misses some; the assay was immunoSEQ multiplex PCR. The table lists some 140,000 clones, about four fifths of them singletons. Source material: PBMCs or T cells enriched from blood (not recorded which). These TCRs come from a man aged 35 to 55 with acute COVID-19. CDR3s leave out the opening cysteine and the closing phenylalanine or tryptophan. A D gene is named only where the DNA matches it firmly.

D	length	J	V	CDR3
TRBD2	13	TRBJ2-7	TRBV9	ASSVGLAATYEQY
NA	16	TRBJ2-1	TRBV11-2	ASSLRWLSGSSYNEQF
TRBD2	11	TRBJ2-1	TRBV3-1/TRBV3-2	ASSQWEGLKEF
TRBD2	14	TRBJ2-7	TRBV28	ASSLDLTSGAYEQY
TRBD1	12	TRBJ1-2	TRBV19	ASSPMTGPGGYT
NA	15	TRBJ2-7	TRBV5-6	ASSLDWVGGPRYEQY
TRBD1	12	TRBJ1-1	TRBV5-4	ASSASGGGTEAF
TRBD1	11	TRBJ2-7	TRBV10-3	AISGDRGNEQY
NA	11	TRBJ2-7	TRBV5-6	ASSGDTAYEQY
NA	15	TRBJ2-5	TRBV5-5	ASSWGLGFLNQETQY
NA	11	TRBJ1-6	TRBV30	AFSTGYNSPLH
TRBD2	15	TRBJ2-1	TRBV7-9	ASSADLASGLYNEQF
NA	12	TRBJ1-5	TRBV28	ASSLLTENQPQH
NA	14	TRBJ1-3	TRBV3-1/TRBV3-2	ASSQEAGVPGNTIY
TRBD2	15	TRBJ2-7	TRBV4-2	ASSQEGLAGGTYEQY
TRBD1	10	TRBJ2-7	TRBV5-1	ASSFTGEEQY
NA	13	TRBJ2-1	TRBV7-7	ASSLRGSSYNEQF
TRBD2	13	TRBJ2-3	TRBV9	ASSETSGSTDTQY
NA	12	TRBJ1-6	TRBV6-6	ASSTGNYNSPLH
TRBD2	15	TRBJ2-3	TRBV7-2	ASSLVSGGAGADTQY
TRBD2	12	TRBJ2-7	TRBV5-1	ASSSGLAFYEQY
NA	11	TRBJ1-5	TRBV2	ASSDRMRQPQH
NA	13	TRBJ1-2	TRBV28	ASSLTEYSNYGYT
TRBD1	15	TRBJ1-6	TRBV5-1	ASSLAIGTGLNSPLH
TRBD1	15	TRBJ1-1	TRBV5-1	ASSLATGDRVNTEAF